This T cell receptor (beta chain) derives from a study of CD8+CD57+ T cells in acquired aplastic anemia. Study-level points and caveats: Between patients and controls, CD8+ Simpson's diversity did not vary significantly.

According to the study, genomic DNA was the template for TCR beta VDJ and CDR3 profiling. TCRdb ran MiXCR on the reads and lists one entry per CDR3 protein. The sample holds approximately 170,000 distinct CDR3 sequences, about 45% seen once. This clonotype was counted a single time. What it binds is unknown. Patients chosen for sequencing had shown CD8+CD57+ cell expansion by flow cytometry. Acquired aplastic anemia of severe grade affected all patients. The length of the CDR3 is 12 residues. Between the trimmed V and J ends, which lost 7 bases and 6 bases, there was a span of 12 bases. From germline, CDR1 is MNHEY and CDR2 SVGEGT.

This TCR was recovered from a human donor with aplastic anemia. Sequenced sample: sorted CD4+, CD8+, or CD8+CD57+ T cells (not recorded which) from PBMCs. The chain joins TRBV6-2 or TRBV6-3 to TRBJ1-2; D unresolved. CDR3 nucleotide sequence: TGTGCCAGCATAAGTGTCGGGGATGGCTACACCTTC. Its protein product is CASISVGDGYTF.